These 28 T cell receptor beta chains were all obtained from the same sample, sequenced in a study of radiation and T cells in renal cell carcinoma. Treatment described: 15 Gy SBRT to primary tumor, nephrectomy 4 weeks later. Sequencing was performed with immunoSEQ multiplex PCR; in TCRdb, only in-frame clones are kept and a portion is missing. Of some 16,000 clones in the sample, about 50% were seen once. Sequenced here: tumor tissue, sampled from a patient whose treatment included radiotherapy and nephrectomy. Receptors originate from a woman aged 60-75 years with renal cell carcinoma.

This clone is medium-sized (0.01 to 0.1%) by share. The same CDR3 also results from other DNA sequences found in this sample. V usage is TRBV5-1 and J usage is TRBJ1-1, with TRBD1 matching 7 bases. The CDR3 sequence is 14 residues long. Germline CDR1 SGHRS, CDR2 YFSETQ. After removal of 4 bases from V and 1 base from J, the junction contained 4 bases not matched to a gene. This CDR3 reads CASSPGQPNTEAFF. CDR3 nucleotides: TGCGCCAGCAGCCCGGGACAGCCGAACACTGAAGCTTTCTTT.

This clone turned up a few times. Here the CDR3 reads CASSLGGGRFADTQYF. The CDR3 nucleotides read TGTGCCAGCAGCTTAGGTGGGGGGAGATTCGCAGATACGCAGTATTTT. The rearrangement joins TRBV7-9 to TRBJ2-3, with a weak D call TRBD2 (6 bases). The germline CDR1 and CDR2 sequences are SEHNR and FQNEAQ (reference sequence). The V end was cut by 1 base, the J end by 4 bases, with 15 bases between. This CDR3 is built from 16 residues.

CDR3 nucleotides: TGTGCCAGCAGCTTGCCGACAGGGCTGAGTGCAGATACGCAGTATTTT. This sequence encodes CASSLPTGLSADTQYF. The rearrangement links TRBV7-9 to TRBJ2-3; 7 bases line up with TRBD1. In germline, CDR1 is SEHNR, CDR2 FQNEAQ (reference sequence). This CDR3 has 16 residues. V was clipped by 3 bases and J by 4 bases; unmatched bases: 10.

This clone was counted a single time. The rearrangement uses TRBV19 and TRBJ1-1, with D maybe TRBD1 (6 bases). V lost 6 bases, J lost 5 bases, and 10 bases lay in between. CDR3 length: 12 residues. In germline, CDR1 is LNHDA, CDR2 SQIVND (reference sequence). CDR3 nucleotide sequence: TGTGCCAGTAGAACAGGGCGAACTGAAGCTTTCTTT. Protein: CASRTGRTEAFF.

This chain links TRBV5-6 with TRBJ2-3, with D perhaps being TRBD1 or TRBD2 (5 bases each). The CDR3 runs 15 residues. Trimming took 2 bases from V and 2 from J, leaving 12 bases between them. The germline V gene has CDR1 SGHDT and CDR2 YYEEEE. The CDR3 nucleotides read TGTGCCAGCAGCTTTCTGACTGGGACCACAGATACGCAGTATTTT. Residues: CASSFLTGTTDTQYF.

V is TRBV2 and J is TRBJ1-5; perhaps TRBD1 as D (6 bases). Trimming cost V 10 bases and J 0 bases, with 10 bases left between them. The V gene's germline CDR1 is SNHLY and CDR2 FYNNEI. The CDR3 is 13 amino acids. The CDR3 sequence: CATNRDSNQPQHF. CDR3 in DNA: TGTGCCACCAACAGGGATAGCAATCAGCCCCAGCATTTT.

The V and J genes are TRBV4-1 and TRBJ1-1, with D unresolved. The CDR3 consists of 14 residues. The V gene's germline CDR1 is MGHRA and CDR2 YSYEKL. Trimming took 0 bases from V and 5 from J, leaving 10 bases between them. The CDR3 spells CASSQEGRGTEAFF. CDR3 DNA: TGCGCCAGCAGCCAAGAGGGCCGGGGAACTGAAGCTTTCTTT.

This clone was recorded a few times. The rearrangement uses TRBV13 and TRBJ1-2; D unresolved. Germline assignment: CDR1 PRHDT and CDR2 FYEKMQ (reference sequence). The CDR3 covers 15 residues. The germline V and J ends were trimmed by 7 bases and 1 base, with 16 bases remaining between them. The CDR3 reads CASTLGATDNYGYTF. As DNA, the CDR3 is TGTGCCAGCACCTTGGGTGCAACGGATAACTATGGCTACACCTTC.

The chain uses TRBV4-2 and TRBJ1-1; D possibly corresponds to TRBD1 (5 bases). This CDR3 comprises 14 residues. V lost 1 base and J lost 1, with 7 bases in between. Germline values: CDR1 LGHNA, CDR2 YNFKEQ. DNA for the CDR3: TGTGCCAGCAGCCAAGCGGGACGGAACACTGAAGCTTTCTTT. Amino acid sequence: CASSQAGRNTEAFF.

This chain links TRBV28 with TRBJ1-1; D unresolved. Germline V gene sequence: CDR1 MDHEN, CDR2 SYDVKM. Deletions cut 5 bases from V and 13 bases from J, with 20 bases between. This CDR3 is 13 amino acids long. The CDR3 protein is CASSPPTVIQVFF. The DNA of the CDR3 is TGTGCCAGCAGTCCTCCGACCGTCATCCAAGTTTTCTTT.

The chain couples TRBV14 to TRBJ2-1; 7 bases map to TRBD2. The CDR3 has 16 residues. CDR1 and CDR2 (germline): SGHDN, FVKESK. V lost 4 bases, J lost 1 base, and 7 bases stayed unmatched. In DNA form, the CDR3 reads TGTGCCAGCAGCCTCAGGCGGGGGTCATCCTACAATGAGCAGTTCTTC. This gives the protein CASSLRRGSSYNEQFF.

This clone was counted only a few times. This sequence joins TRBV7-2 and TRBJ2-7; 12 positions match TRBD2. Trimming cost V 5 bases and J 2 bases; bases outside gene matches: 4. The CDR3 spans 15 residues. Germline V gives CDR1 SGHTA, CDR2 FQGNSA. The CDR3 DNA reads TGTGCCAGCAGCCCCCTAGCGGGGGGGACCTACGAGCAGTACTTC. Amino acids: CASSPLAGGTYEQYF.

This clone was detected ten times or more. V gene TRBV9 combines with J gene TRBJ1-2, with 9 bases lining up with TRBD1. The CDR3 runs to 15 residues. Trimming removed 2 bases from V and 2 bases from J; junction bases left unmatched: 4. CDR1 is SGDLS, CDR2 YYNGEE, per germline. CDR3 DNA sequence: TGTGCCAGCAGCGTCGCCGGGACAGGGAACTATGGCTACACCTTC. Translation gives CASSVAGTGNYGYTF. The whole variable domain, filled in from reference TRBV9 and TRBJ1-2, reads DSGVTQTPKHLITATGQRVTLRCSPRSGDLSVYWYQQSLDQGLQFLIQYYNGEERAKGNILERFSAQQFPDLHSELNLSSLELGDSALYFCASSVAGTGNYGYTFGSGTRLTVV.

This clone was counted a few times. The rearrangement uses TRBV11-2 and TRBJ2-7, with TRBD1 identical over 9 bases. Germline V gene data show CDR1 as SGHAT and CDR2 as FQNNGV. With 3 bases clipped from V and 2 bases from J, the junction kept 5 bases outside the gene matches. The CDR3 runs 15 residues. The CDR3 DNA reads TGTGCCAGCAGCTTGGGACAGGGAGGGACCTACGAGCAGTACTTC. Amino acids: CASSLGQGGTYEQYF.

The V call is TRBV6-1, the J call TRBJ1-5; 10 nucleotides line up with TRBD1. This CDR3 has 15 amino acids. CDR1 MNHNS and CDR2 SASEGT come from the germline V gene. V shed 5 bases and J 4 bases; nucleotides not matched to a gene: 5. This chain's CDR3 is CASSPPDRGNQPQHF. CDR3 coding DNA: TGTGCCAGCAGTCCTCCGGACAGGGGGAATCAGCCCCAGCATTTT.

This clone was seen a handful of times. This chain's CDR3 is CASSLSVATEAFF. CDR3 DNA sequence: TGTGCCAGCAGCTTATCTGTAGCCACTGAAGCTTTCTTT. The gene calls are TRBV11-3 and TRBJ1-1; the D is unclear. The CDR3 covers 13 residues. Trimming took 2 bases from V and 4 from J, leaving 8 bases between them. The V gene's germline CDR1 is SGHNT and CDR2 YENEEA. The whole variable domain, remainder taken from reference TRBV11-3 and TRBJ1-1, is EAGVVQSPRYKIIEKKQPVAFWCNPISGHNTLYWYLQNLGQGPELLIRYENEEAVDDSQLPKDRFSAERLKGVDSTLKIQPAELGDSAVYLCASSLSVATEAFFGQGTRLTVV.

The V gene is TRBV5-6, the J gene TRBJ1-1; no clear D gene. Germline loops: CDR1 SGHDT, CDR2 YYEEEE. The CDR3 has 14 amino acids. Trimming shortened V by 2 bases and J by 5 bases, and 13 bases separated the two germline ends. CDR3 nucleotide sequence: TGTGCCAGCAGCTTCCCCCTAGTAGGGACTGAAGCTTTCTTT. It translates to CASSFPLVGTEAFF.

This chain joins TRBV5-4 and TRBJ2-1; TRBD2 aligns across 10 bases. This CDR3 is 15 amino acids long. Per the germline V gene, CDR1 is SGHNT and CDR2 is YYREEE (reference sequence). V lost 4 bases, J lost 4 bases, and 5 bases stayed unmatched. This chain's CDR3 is CASSTGTSEYNEQFF. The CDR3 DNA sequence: TGTGCCAGCAGCACCGGGACTAGCGAGTACAATGAGCAGTTCTTC.

The DNA of the CDR3 is TGTGCCAGCAGCTTAATGCCGGGTCGCCAAGAGACCCAGTACTTC. Translating gives CASSLMPGRQETQYF. V usage is TRBV7-3 and J usage is TRBJ2-5, with no clear D. Trimming left V 1 base short and J 1 base short, with 10 bases between. Germline CDR1 and CDR2: SGHTA and FQGTGA. The CDR3 contains 15 residues.

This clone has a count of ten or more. The CDR3 reads CASSTGGARGYGYTF. The CDR3, as DNA: TGTGCCAGTAGTACAGGGGGGGCGCGAGGCTATGGCTACACCTTC. The chain links TRBV19 to TRBJ1-2; 7 positions match TRBD1. The germline CDR1 and CDR2 sequences are LNHDA and SQIVND (reference sequence). The V gene end was trimmed by 4 bases and the J gene end by 4 bases; junction bases not matched to a gene: 9. The CDR3 sequence is 15 residues long.

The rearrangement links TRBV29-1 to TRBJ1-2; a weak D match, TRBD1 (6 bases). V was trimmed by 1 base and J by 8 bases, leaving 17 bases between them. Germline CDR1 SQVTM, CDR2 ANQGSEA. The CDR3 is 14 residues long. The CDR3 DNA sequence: TGCAGCGTTGAAGTAACCGGGACAAAGGGGGGCTACACCTTC. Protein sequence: CSVEVTGTKGGYTF.

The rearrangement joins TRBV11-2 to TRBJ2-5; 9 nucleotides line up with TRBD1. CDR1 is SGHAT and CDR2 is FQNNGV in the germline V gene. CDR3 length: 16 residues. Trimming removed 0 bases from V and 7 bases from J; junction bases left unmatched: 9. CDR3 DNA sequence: TGTGCCAGCAGCTTAGAAATGGGACAGGGATGGGGGACCCAGTACTTC. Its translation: CASSLEMGQGWGTQYF.

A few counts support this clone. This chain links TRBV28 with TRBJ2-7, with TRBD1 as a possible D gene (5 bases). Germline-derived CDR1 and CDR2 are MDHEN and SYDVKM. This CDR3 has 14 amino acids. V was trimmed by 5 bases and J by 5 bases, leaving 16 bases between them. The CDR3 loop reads CASSARFRGHEQYF. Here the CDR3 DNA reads TGTGCCAGCAGTGCACGCTTTAGGGGTCACGAGCAGTACTTC. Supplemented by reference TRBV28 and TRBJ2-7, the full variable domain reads DVKVTQSSRYLVKRTGEKVFLECVQDMDHENMFWYRQDPGLGLRLIYFSYDVKMKEKGDIPEGYSVSREKKERFSLILESASTNQTSMYLCASSARFRGHEQYFGPGTRLTVT.

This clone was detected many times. The CDR3 DNA is TGTGCCAGCAGTAGACCGACTGGCTACACCTTC. Protein sequence: CASSRPTGYTF. The V and J genes are TRBV6-1 and TRBJ1-2; D not certain. The V end lost 5 bases, the J end lost 7 bases, and 8 bases lay between the germline ends. This CDR3 comprises 11 residues. From germline, CDR1 is MNHNS and CDR2 SASEGT.

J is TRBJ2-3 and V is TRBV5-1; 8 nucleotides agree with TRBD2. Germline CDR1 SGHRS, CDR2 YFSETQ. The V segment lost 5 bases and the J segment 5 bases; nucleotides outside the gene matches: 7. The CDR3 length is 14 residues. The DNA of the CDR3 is TGCGCCAGCAGAGGTTCGGGAGGGAGAGATACGCAGTATTTT. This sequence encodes CASRGSGGRDTQYF. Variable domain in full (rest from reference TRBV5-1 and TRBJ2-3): KAGVTQTPRYLIKTRGQQVTLSCSPISGHRSVSWYQQTPGQGLQFLFEYFSETQRNKGNFPGRFSGRQFSNSRSEMNVSTLELGDSALYLCASRGSGGRDTQYFGPGTRLTVL.

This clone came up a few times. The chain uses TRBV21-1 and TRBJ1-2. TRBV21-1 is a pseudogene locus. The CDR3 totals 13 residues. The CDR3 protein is CASSTIENYGYTF. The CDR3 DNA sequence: TGTGCCAGCAGCACGATCGAAAACTATGGCTACACCTTC.

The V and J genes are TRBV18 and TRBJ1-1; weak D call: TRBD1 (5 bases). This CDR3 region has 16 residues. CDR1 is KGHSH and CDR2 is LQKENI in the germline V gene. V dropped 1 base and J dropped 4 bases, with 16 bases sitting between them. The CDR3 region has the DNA TGTGCCAGCTCACCACAACGGGACGGCTACGGCACTGAAGCTTTCTTT. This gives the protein CASSPQRDGYGTEAFF.

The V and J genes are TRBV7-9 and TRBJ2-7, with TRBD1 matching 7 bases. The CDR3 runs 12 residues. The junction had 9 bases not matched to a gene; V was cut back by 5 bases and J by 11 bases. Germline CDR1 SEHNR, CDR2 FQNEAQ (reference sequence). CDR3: CASSHPRGPKYF. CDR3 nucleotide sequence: TGTGCCAGCAGCCACCCGAGGGGGCCCAAGTACTTC. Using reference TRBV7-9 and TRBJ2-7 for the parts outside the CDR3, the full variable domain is DTGVSQNPRHKITKRGQNVTFRCDPISEHNRLYWYRQTLGQGPEFLTYFQNEAQLEKSRLLSDRFSAERPKGSFSTLEIQRTEQGDSAMYLCASSHPRGPKYFGPGTRLTVT.